This TCR beta chain was sequenced for a study of blood T cells in healthy people across ages (dated by TCRdb to about 2015). Describing the broader study: Template switching captured roughly one uniquely barcoded TCR beta cDNA molecule per two T cells in model experiments. Donors were grouped into four age groups: young (average roughly 15 years), middle-aged (around 39), aged (around 60) and long-lived (around 80). Using deep sequencing normalized with unique cDNA molecular identifiers, the study measured how TCR beta repertoire diversity changes with age. The study analyzed two additional independent replicas of 1 million unique cDNA reads from the same blood draw for two donors, one aged 18 to 30 and one aged 80 or older. To avoid experimental bias, donors of different ages were spread randomly across the sequencing lanes. Broader findings and caveats from the paper: Estimates of total diversity based on one million sequenced T cells were considered lower bounds and underestimates. There was a strong correlation between observed TCR beta diversity and the percentage of naive T cells measured by flow cytometry. Conclusive comparison of naive and antigen-experienced compartments was prevented by the profiling of bulk unsorted PBMCs. Observed TCR beta diversity per million T cells fell roughly linearly with age, and a significant reduction was already apparent by age around 40. Donor CMV infection status was unknown, potentially confounding age-related changes in expanded clonotypes. Compared with the aged group, the long-lived group had more naive CD4+ T cells, fewer expanded clones and increased TCR diversity, a pattern suggesting age selection.

Per the germline V gene (reference sequence), SGHNT is the CDR1 and YYREEE is the CDR2. From the cysteine up to the phenylalanine, the CDR3 has a length of 14 residues. CDR3 DNA only is kept here, 42 bases in frame from base 1. V was cut back by 2 bases and J by 2 bases, leaving a gap of 10 bases between them. Concerning this clonotype: Its cognate antigen has yet to be identified. No clone much larger than this one lies a single base away; base qualities are absent.

Systemically healthy Caucasian individuals from Russia, some 38 in total and aged roughly 6 to 100 years, were included as donors. Ten milliliters of peripheral blood were drawn from each donor into EDTA-treated Vacutainer tubes. Ficoll-Paque density-gradient centrifugation was used to isolate PBMCs, with at least 6 million per sample. Total RNA, at least 5 micrograms per sample, was extracted from PBMCs with Trizol reagent. Naive CD45RAhigh/CD27high T cell percentages were measured by flow cytometry on a PBMC aliquot from every donor. Libraries came from 5' RACE. Sequencing took place on an Illumina HiSeq 2500. A second roughly 6 to 11 cycle PCR used a sample-barcoded 5' primer and a J-beta primer mix. Each TCR beta cDNA molecule received a unique molecular identifier from a template-switch 5' adaptor carrying 12 random nucleotides. At least 2.5 million CDR3-containing paired-end reads were obtained from each sample. First-strand cDNA was synthesized from all RNA with the Mint cDNA synthesis kit, primed by a TRBC-specific oligonucleotide. All cDNA was treated with uracil-DNA glycosylase and then went through a first 18-cycle PCR with the universal primers M1SS and BC2_uni_R. As for the original processing: Normalization of each sample was performed by random selection of 1 million high-quality reads, each carrying a distinct molecular identifier. Instead of being binned into consensus sequences, reads with shared molecular identifiers were discarded. MiTCR, set to a Q25 quality threshold and the strictest error-elimination algorithm, was used for CDR3 identification, clonotype clustering and error correction. Lower-bound total TCR beta diversity was estimated with a nonparametric unseen species model using Euler transformation. Through fastp at Q25 and MiXCR, TCRdb rebuilt clones from the public reads, retaining in-frame beta chains. CDR3 protein duplicates are merged, each entry listing the most common genes and DNA. The V and J calls come from TCRdb's annotation, not from the publication. Present in this sample are some 1.5 million distinct CDR3 sequences, 42% of which were seen just once. The ten largest account for around 4% of the sample.

This sequence originates from a woman under 30 in good health. The source material was blood. The V and J segments used are TRBV5-4 and TRBJ2-5, and possibly TRBD2, on 5 matching bases. The DNA reads TGTGCCAGCAGCTTTCCCACGGGACAAGAGACCCAGTACTTC. Its product reads: CASSFPTGQETQYF.